This T cell receptor (beta chain) was identified during a study of beta chain features in type 1 diabetes. What was sequenced were expressed TCRB transcripts, since all of the isolated RNA had been reverse transcribed. TCRdb's table, derived via immunoSEQ multiplex PCR, lists solely in-frame clones and lacks some. This table holds about 710,000 clones, around 15% found once. In the case of this clone: Antigen: not known.

Findings of the study overall: For TCRB rearrangement, an influence of HLA type remained unresolved here. A moderate, significant TCRB CDR3 shortening appeared in type 1 diabetes across four CD4+ subsets. Healthy donors had naive, central memory and Treg TCRB repertoires that appeared less similar than those seen among patients. cDNA sequencing could over-represent cells with high TCR expression.

Sorting of CD4+ naive, central memory, regulatory and stem cell-like memory cells was performed via CD45RO/CCR7/CD25/CD127/CD95/CD27. Germline assignment: CDR1 SGHNT and CDR2 YYREEE (reference sequence). Trimming at V came to 1 base and at J to 0 bases, leaving 6 bases not matched to a gene. The CDR3 has 19 amino acids. The clonotype was recovered from a young man with type 1 diabetes. The rearrangement joins TRBV5-4 to TRBJ2-1; 14 nucleotides align to TRBD2. Material: naive CD4+ T cells from blood. The CDR3 here is CASSLPGLAGESSYNEQFF. The CDR3 DNA reads TGTGCCAGCAGCTTGCCGGGACTAGCGGGGGAAAGCTCCTACAATGAGCAGTTCTTC.